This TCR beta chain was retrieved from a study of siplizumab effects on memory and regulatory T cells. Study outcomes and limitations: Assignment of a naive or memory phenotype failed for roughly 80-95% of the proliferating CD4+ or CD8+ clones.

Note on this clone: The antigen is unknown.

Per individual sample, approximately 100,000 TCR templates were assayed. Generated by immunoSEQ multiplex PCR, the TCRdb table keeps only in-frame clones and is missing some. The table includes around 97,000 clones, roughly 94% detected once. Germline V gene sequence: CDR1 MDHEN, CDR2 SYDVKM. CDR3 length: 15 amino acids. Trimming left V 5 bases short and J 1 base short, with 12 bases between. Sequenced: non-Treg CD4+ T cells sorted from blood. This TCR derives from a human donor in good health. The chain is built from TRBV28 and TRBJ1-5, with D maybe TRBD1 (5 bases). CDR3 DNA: TGTGCCAGCAGTGGCGGGGGGTGGAGCAATCAGCCCCAGCATTTT. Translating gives CASSGGGWSNQPQHF.